These 18 T cell receptor beta chains were all obtained from the same sample, sequenced in a study of cytomegalovirus exposure and HLA in healthy donors. The PCR employed 60 Vbeta primers together with 13 Jbeta primers. Some clones are missing from TCRdb's copy, which holds only in-frame ones; the method was immunoSEQ multiplex PCR. The sample comprises under 300,000 clones, roughly two thirds of which are singletons, and roughly 2.4% rests with the top ten. Sample: PBMCs. Every receptor here comes from a female donor in good health and CMV-seronegative.

The chain joins TRBV5-8 to TRBJ2-7; 9 bases line up with TRBD2. V lost 0 bases, J lost 0 bases, and 4 bases stayed unmatched. This CDR3 has 16 residues. Looked up from germline, CDR1 is SGHTS and CDR2 is YDEGEE. The CDR3 bases are TGTGCCAGCAGCTTGGGTAGCGGGAGAGGCTCCTACGAGCAGTACTTC. Translation gives CASSLGSGRGSYEQYF.

This clone was recorded a few times. The chain employs TRBV5-4 and TRBJ1-2; TRBD1 agrees at 7 bases. Trimming at V came to 4 bases and at J to 4 bases, leaving 4 bases not matched to a gene. Germline V lookup: CDR1 SGHNT, CDR2 YYREEE (reference sequence). This CDR3 is 13 amino acids long. The CDR3 protein is CASSPDRFYGYTF. CDR3 sequence (DNA): TGTGCCAGCAGCCCGGACAGGTTCTATGGCTACACCTTC.

J is TRBJ2-7 and V is TRBV25-1, with 9 bases aligning to TRBD2. The CDR3 extends over 14 amino acids. Per the germline V gene, CDR1 is MGHDK and CDR2 is SYGVNS. The V and J ends lost 3 bases and 6 bases, in that order; junction bases with no gene match: 6. CDR3 nucleotide sequence: TGTGCCAGCAGTGAGTTCGATAGCGGGGGCGAGCAGTACTTC. Translating gives CASSEFDSGGEQYF.

The chain has TRBV7-3 and TRBJ2-1; possible D gene TRBD1, 5 bases. This CDR3 has 14 residues. The V and J ends lost 5 bases and 6 bases respectively, with 14 bases between them. The germline V gene has CDR1 SGHTA and CDR2 FQGTGA. For the CDR3, the DNA is TGTGCCAGCAGCCTTATAGTCCAGGGCAATGAGCAGTTCTTC. As protein: CASSLIVQGNEQFF.

This clone was found a few times. This chain links TRBV2 with TRBJ2-1; maybe TRBD1 (7 bases). This CDR3 spans 14 amino acids. Germline lookup yields CDR1 SNHLY and CDR2 FYNNEI. V gave up 3 bases and J gave up 8 bases, with 14 bases separating them. For the CDR3, the DNA is TGTGCCAGCAGTGACCAGGGGGGATGGGATGAGCAGTTCTTC. Its protein product is CASSDQGGWDEQFF.

V gene TRBV4-1 combines with J gene TRBJ1-5; 7 bases fit TRBD1. The CDR3 loop spans 19 amino acids. The germline gives CDR1 MGHRA, CDR2 YSYEKL. J was trimmed by 4 bases and V by 2 bases; bases with no gene match: 17. The CDR3, as DNA: TGCGCCAGCAGCCAACGGGGGGGGGCAGGGGGTGAGAGGAATCAGCCCCAGCATTTT. Translated, it gives CASSQRGGAGGERNQPQHF.

This clone was seen just once. The chain has TRBV18 and TRBJ1-4; D is unresolved. CDR1 and CDR2 from the germline V gene are KGHSH and LQKENI. There are 12 residues in the CDR3. Trimming stripped 5 bases from V and 3 bases from J, with 4 bases between. The chain's CDR3 is CASSGPNEKLFF. For the CDR3, the DNA is TGTGCCAGCTCAGGGCCTAATGAAAAACTGTTTTTT.

The genes are TRBV9 and TRBJ1-2; 8 nucleotides match TRBD1. Germline CDR1 and CDR2: SGDLS and YYNGEE. This CDR3 region has 11 residues. Trimming took 7 bases from V and 8 from J; bases not matched to a gene: 4. CDR3 protein: CASDRGSGYTF. For the CDR3, the DNA is TGTGCCAGCGACAGGGGAAGCGGCTACACCTTC.

The chain couples TRBV30 to TRBJ2-3; 11 bases fit TRBD2. V shed 6 bases, J shed 4 bases, and the junction held 9 bases outside the gene matches. Germline CDR1 reads GTSNPN; CDR2 reads SVGIG (reference sequence). This CDR3 comprises 15 residues. The CDR3 is CACPGTSGDSDTQYF. The CDR3, as DNA: TGTGCCTGTCCTGGGACTAGCGGAGACTCAGATACGCAGTATTTT.

A remark on this clone: Compared with germline, one end of the junction differs, possibly owing to a read error. V usage is TRBV5-1 and J usage is TRBJ2-1; 11 bases align to TRBD1. Germline V CDR1 and CDR2: SGHRS, YFSETQ. This CDR3 comprises 15 residues. The CDR3 reads CASSAGTGGLDEQFF. Written as DNA, the CDR3 is TGCGCCAGCAGCGCCGGGACAGGGGGTTTGGATGAACAGTTCTTC.

This sequence joins TRBV28 and TRBJ2-1; 9 bases match TRBD1. The CDR3 length is 14 residues. V trimming: 5 bases; J trimming: 6 bases; junction bases outside the gene matches: 5. CDR1 and CDR2 from the germline V gene are MDHEN and SYDVKM. The CDR3 coding sequence is TGTGCCAGCAGTCGGGACAGGGAGATCAATGAGCAGTTCTTC. This translates into CASSRDREINEQFF.

This chain links TRBV5-1 with TRBJ2-3, with D possibly being TRBD1 (5 bases). Trimming cost V 2 bases and J 4 bases, with 11 bases left between them. From germline, CDR1 is SGHRS and CDR2 YFSETQ. The CDR3 consists of 14 residues. In nucleotides, the CDR3 is TGCGCCAGCAGCTTACTCTTAGGGGCAGATACGCAGTATTTT. The encoded protein is CASSLLLGADTQYF.

This chain links TRBV5-4 with TRBJ2-7; 7 bases map to TRBD2. Per the germline V gene, CDR1 is SGHNT and CDR2 is YYREEE (reference sequence). V lost 0 bases and J lost 3; bases outside the gene matches: 3. The CDR3 loop spans 14 amino acids. CDR3 DNA: TGTGCCAGCAGCTTGGCTCAGCGGGACTACGAGCAGTACTTC. Its translation: CASSLAQRDYEQYF.

This CDR3 is CASRSTGGGYTF. The CDR3 bases are TGTGCCAGCAGATCTACAGGGGGAGGCTACACCTTC. This chain uses TRBV28 with TRBJ1-2; 8 nucleotides match TRBD1. The CDR3 contains 12 residues. CDR1 is MDHEN, CDR2 SYDVKM, per germline. Trimming took 6 bases from V and 8 from J; bases not matched to a gene: 5.

V is TRBV27 and J is TRBJ1-1; no reliable D call. Germline V lookup: CDR1 MNHEY, CDR2 SMNVEV (reference sequence). Trimming shortened V by 7 bases and J by 5 bases, and 14 bases separated the two germline ends. This CDR3 comprises 13 residues. CDR3 amino acids: CASKWAVATEAFF. The CDR3 DNA reads as TGTGCCAGCAAGTGGGCTGTGGCGACTGAAGCTTTCTTT.

This clone was found once. The gene calls are TRBV6-4 and TRBJ2-3; 13 bases are shared with TRBD2. The V segment lost 3 bases and the J segment 0 bases; nucleotides outside the gene matches: 3. Per the germline V gene, CDR1 is MRHNA and CDR2 is SNTAGT. CDR3 length: 17 amino acids. CDR3 protein: CASSERGLAGSTDTQYF. CDR3 nucleotide sequence: TGTGCCAGCAGTGAGCGGGGACTAGCGGGAAGCACAGATACGCAGTATTTT.

This chain joins TRBV5-1 and TRBJ2-1, with unresolved D. The CDR3 is 12 amino acids. Between the trimmed V and J ends, which lost 2 bases and 5 bases, there was a span of 5 bases. Germline values: CDR1 SGHRS, CDR2 YFSETQ. This chain's CDR3 is CASSFPDNEQFF. The CDR3, as DNA: TGCGCCAGCAGCTTTCCAGACAATGAGCAGTTCTTC.

This clone appeared a few times. V usage is TRBV6-6 and J usage is TRBJ1-1; perhaps TRBD1 as D (6 bases). Germline loops: CDR1 MNHNY, CDR2 SVGAGI (reference sequence). This CDR3 is 16 amino acids long. V was clipped by 0 bases and J by 6 bases, with 17 bases between them. CDR3 sequence (DNA): TGTGCCAGCAGTTACTCTCAAACGGACAGCGGCCCTGAAGCTTTCTTT. Its translation is CASSYSQTDSGPEAFF.